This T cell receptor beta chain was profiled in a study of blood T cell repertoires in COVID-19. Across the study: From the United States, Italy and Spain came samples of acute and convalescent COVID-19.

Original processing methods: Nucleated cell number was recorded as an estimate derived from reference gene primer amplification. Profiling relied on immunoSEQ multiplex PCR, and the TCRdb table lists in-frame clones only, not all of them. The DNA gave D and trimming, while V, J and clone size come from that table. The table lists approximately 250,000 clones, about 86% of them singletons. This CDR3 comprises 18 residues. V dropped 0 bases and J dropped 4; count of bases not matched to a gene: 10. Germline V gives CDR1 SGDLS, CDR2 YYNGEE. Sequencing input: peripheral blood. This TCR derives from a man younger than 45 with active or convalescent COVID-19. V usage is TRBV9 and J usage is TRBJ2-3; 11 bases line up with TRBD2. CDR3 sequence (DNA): TGTGCCAGCAGCGTAGCTGGACCTAGCGGGGGGTTTTCAGATACGCAGTATTTT. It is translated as CASSVAGPSGGFSDTQYF. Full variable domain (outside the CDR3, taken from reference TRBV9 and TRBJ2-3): DSGVTQTPKHLITATGQRVTLRCSPRSGDLSVYWYQQSLDQGLQFLIQYYNGEERAKGNILERFSAQQFPDLHSELNLSSLELGDSALYFCASSVAGPSGGFSDTQYFGPGTRLTVL.